This TCR beta chain was documented in a study of beta chain features in type 1 diabetes. Overall study: The examined sorted cells totaled about 110 million across samples. The study, taken as a whole, reports: Shorter TCRB CDR3s, moderately but significantly so, marked every one of the four CD4+ subsets in Type 1 diabetes patients. TCRB repertoires of naive, central memory and Treg cells appeared more similar among patients than among healthy donors. Among type 1 diabetes patients, VDJ junctions had fewer insertions and more deletions.

Germline lookup yields CDR1 MNHEY and CDR2 SVGAGI. The germline V and J ends were trimmed by 6 bases and 3 bases, with 6 bases remaining between them. This CDR3 contains 13 residues. A sort by CD45RO/CCR7/CD25/CD127/CD95/CD27 yielded CD4+ naive, central memory, regulatory and stem cell-like memory cells. Sequenced material consisted of expressed TCRB transcripts (all of the isolated RNA was reverse transcribed). Libraries were prepared by immunoSEQ multiplex PCR; TCRdb keeps only in-frame clonotypes and omits some of them. This sample has more than 300,000 clones, with around 12% found just once. About this clone: Its antigen is unknown.

The TCR was taken from a woman aged 18-29 years with type 1 diabetes. The V and J genes are TRBV6-5 and TRBJ2-6; possibly TRBD2 for D (5 bases). Specimen: naive CD4+ T cells from blood. The CDR3 spells CASSEGGANVLTF. In nucleotides, the CDR3 is TGTGCCAGCAGCGAGGGTGGGGCCAACGTCCTGACTTTC.